The clone carrying this T cell receptor beta chain was observed a few times. Antigen unknown. Via MiXCR, TCRdb re-called the PCR reads, giving one row per CDR3 protein. Seen here are about 20,000 distinct CDR3 sequences, 60% to 80% observed once, and the top ten hold over 0.9%. The CDR3 is 14 amino acids. Germline loops: CDR1 DFQATT, CDR2 SNEGSKA (reference sequence). With 1 base clipped from V and 1 base from J, the junction kept 3 bases outside the gene matches. The data stem from a study of vaccination and CD4 T cells after COVID-19. Study-wide background: Blood was drawn a median around 70 days post second dose, range 14 to 241. Study-wide findings and caveats: A median of around 90% of reactive clones, in convalescent patients, became evident only post-vaccination.

The receptor comes from a human donor who had recovered from COVID-19. Sequencing used CD4+ T cells from blood, obtained before SARS-CoV-2 vaccination. The chain employs TRBV20-1 and TRBJ2-7, with TRBD2 matching 8 bases. The CDR3 here is CSARVQRGSYEQYF. The CDR3 nucleotides are TGCAGTGCTAGAGTACAGCGGGGGTCCTACGAGCAGTACTTC.